This is a list of T cell receptor beta chains from one sample in a study of T cells in localized non-small cell lung cancer. Assay used: immunoSEQ multiplex PCR; TCRdb lists only in-frame clones, some missing. The data contain roughly 24,000 clones, roughly nine tenths of them singletons. Source: peripheral blood, taken before any cancer treatment. All receptors come from a woman aged 35 to 70 with stage I lung adenocarcinoma. Each CDR3 is given with its conserved first and last residue. D genes are given only for firm matches. Not every row has a clone size; where given, it reads once, few, many or a size class.

d_gene	j_gene	v_gene	abundance	CDR3aa	CDR3nt
.	TRBJ2-3	TRBV7-3	.	CASSAKGTDTQYF	TGTGCCAGCAGCGCTAAGGGCACAGATACGCAGTATTTT
.	TRBJ2-7	TRBV6-5	.	CASSYRGPSYEQYF	TGTGCCAGCAGTTATCGAGGCCCATCCTACGAGCAGTACTTC
.	TRBJ2-5	TRBV6-6	.	CASSSGEETQYF	TGTGCCAGCAGCTCGGGGGAAGAGACCCAGTACTTC
.	TRBJ2-7	TRBV28	.	CASRPDSPSGYEQYF	TGTGCCAGCAGGCCTGACAGTCCCTCAGGCTACGAGCAGTACTTC
.	TRBJ2-7	TRBV7-2	few	CASSFQRTYEQYF	TGTGCCAGCAGCTTTCAGAGAACCTACGAGCAGTACTTC
.	TRBJ1-1	TRBV5-1	.	CASSLARENEAFF	TGCGCCAGCAGCTTGGCTAGGGAGAATGAAGCTTTCTTT
TRBD1	TRBJ2-1	TRBV5-4	.	CASSTRTGGDEQFF	TGTGCCAGCAGCACGAGGACAGGGGGCGATGAGCAGTTCTTC
.	TRBJ1-1	TRBV7-2	.	CASSSGGRAFF	TGTGCCAGCAGCTCGGGGGGTAGAGCTTTCTTT
TRBD2	TRBJ2-5	TRBV2	.	CASERGRTSGGPYQETQYF	TGTGCCAGCGAGAGGGGTCGAACTAGCGGGGGTCCGTACCAAGAGACCCAGTACTTC
TRBD2	TRBJ2-2	TRBV4-1	.	CASSPLAGVGTGELFF	TGCGCCAGCAGCCCCCTAGCGGGGGTCGGCACCGGGGAGCTGTTTTTT
.	TRBJ2-7	TRBV4-1	once	CASSQEAGPISYEQYF	TGCGCCAGCAGCCAAGAAGCGGGCCCTATCTCCTACGAGCAGTACTTC
.	TRBJ2-1	TRBV10-3	.	CAIGTGGFSYNEQFF	TGTGCCATCGGGACGGGGGGCTTCTCCTACAATGAGCAGTTCTTC
TRBD2	TRBJ2-3	TRBV6-4	.	CASSPSGGATDTQYF	TGTGCCAGCAGTCCTAGCGGGGGGGCCACAGATACGCAGTATTTT
.	TRBJ2-4	TRBV5-6	.	CASSLSGSTNIQYF	TGTGCCAGCAGCTTGTCTGGTTCGACAAACATTCAGTACTTC
.	TRBJ2-1	TRBV9	.	CASSPAGLLYNEQFF	TGTGCCAGCAGCCCGGCGGGACTCTTATACAATGAGCAGTTCTTC
.	TRBJ2-3	TRBV18	.	CASSPRPGDTDTQYF	TGTGCCAGCTCACCCCGCCCGGGGGACACAGATACGCAGTATTTT
.	TRBJ1-3	TRBV19	.	CASGQTVGNTIYF	TGTGCCAGTGGACAGACAGTCGGAAACACCATATATTTT
TRBD2	TRBJ2-5	TRBV30	.	CAWNSGGLETQYF	TGTGCCTGGAATAGCGGGGGGCTGGAGACCCAGTACTTC
TRBD2	TRBJ2-3	TRBV4-2	.	CASSQALAGGADTQYF	TGTGCCAGCAGCCAAGCCCTAGCGGGGGGTGCAGATACGCAGTATTTT
.	TRBJ2-1	TRBV7-3	.	CASSLTPGDEQFF	TGTGCCAGCAGCTTAACCCCTGGGGATGAGCAGTTCTTC